Listed here are 8 T cell receptor beta chains from one sample, sequenced in a study of shared T cell receptors in the human thymus. The method was immunoSEQ multiplex PCR; TCRdb's version includes in-frame clones alone and lacks a portion of them. The table has approximately 730,000 clones, approximately 83% seen once. Another study also made use of these data, one on human thymus T cells.

Sequencing was carried out using thymocytes. The receptors here all came from a girl under three years old with a congenital heart defect.

This rearrangement joins TRBV18 to TRBJ1-6, with D tentatively TRBD1 (6 bases). V shed 6 bases and J shed 0 bases, with 15 bases lying between them. The CDR3 totals 17 residues. Germline V gene data show CDR1 as KGHSH and CDR2 as LQKENI. CDR3 loop: CASSHGQSSSYNSPLHF. CDR3 nucleotide sequence: TGTGCCAGCTCCCACGGACAGTCCAGCTCCTATAATTCACCCCTCCACTTT.

The chain couples TRBV4-3 to TRBJ1-2, with a possible D match to TRBD1 (6 bases). CDR3 length: 15 amino acids. Germline values: CDR1 LGHNA, CDR2 YSLEER. V dropped 0 bases and J dropped 4 bases, with 12 bases sitting between them. CDR3 protein: CASSQEQGRAYGYTF. CDR3 bases: TGCGCCAGCAGCCAAGAACAGGGTCGGGCCTATGGCTACACCTTC.

The chain couples TRBV5-6 to TRBJ2-7; maybe TRBD2 (7 bases). Trimming cost V 4 bases and J 4 bases, with 21 bases left between them. This CDR3 is built from 16 residues. Looked up from germline, CDR1 is SGHDT and CDR2 is YYEEEE. CDR3 sequence reads: CASSLRLGGAPYEQYF. DNA for the CDR3: TGTGCCAGCAGCCTCCGCCTAGGGGGGGCCCCGTACGAGCAGTACTTC. Together with reference TRBV5-6 and TRBJ2-7, the CDR3 gives the full variable domain: DAGVTQSPTHLIKTRGQQVTLRCSPKSGHDTVSWYQQALGQGPQFIFQYYEEEERQRGNFPDRFSGHQFPNYSSELNVNALLLGDSALYLCASSLRLGGAPYEQYFGPGTRLTVT.

The chain couples TRBV30 to TRBJ2-5; TRBD2 is a possible D gene (7 bases). Trimming took off 2 bases at V and 2 bases at J, with 9 bases between the two ends. This CDR3 spans 13 amino acids. Germline CDR1 reads GTSNPN; CDR2 reads SVGIG (reference sequence). The CDR3 DNA reads as TGTGCCTGGAGTAGGGGGGGACAAGAGACCCAGTACTTC. Translation: CAWSRGGQETQYF.

This chain connects TRBV6-1 to TRBJ2-5, with D perhaps TRBD1 (6 bases). With the DNA end fitting TRBJ2-7 better, the J assignment may be wrong. CDR1 is MNHNS, CDR2 SASEGT, per germline. CDR3 length: 15 residues. The DNA for the CDR3 is TGTGCCAGCAGTGAAGTCCGGGACATCCCCTACGAGCAGTACTTC. It yields the protein CASSEVRDIPYEQYF.

This chain joins TRBV7-9 and TRBJ1-3; 10 bases agree with TRBD1. The ends lost 5 bases at V and 0 bases at J; junction bases unmatched: 4. The CDR3 is 16 amino acids. CDR1 is SEHNR and CDR2 is FQNEAQ in the germline V gene (reference sequence). The CDR3 protein is CASSQGQGGSGNTIYF. CDR3 bases: TGTGCCAGCAGCCAAGGACAGGGGGGCTCTGGAAACACCATATATTTT.

This sequence joins TRBV4-3 and TRBJ1-3, with 9 bases that match TRBD1. The germline gives CDR1 LGHNA, CDR2 YSLEER. Unmatched junction bases numbered 11, after V lost 2 bases and J lost 0 bases. The CDR3 totals 19 residues. CDR3 residues: CASSQLSGTGSNSGNTIYF. The CDR3 nucleotides read TGCGCCAGCAGCCAACTTTCGGGGACAGGGAGTAACTCTGGAAACACCATATATTTT.

The rearrangement joins TRBV5-1 to TRBJ2-7, with 10 bases that match TRBD1. This CDR3 is built from 18 residues. V shed 6 bases and J 7 bases; nucleotides not matched to a gene: 22. The germline gives CDR1 SGHRS, CDR2 YFSETQ. The CDR3 coding sequence is TGCGCCAGCACCCGAACGGACAGGGGGTCCTCACCAGCTGGGGAGCAGTACTTC. As protein: CASTRTDRGSSPAGEQYF.